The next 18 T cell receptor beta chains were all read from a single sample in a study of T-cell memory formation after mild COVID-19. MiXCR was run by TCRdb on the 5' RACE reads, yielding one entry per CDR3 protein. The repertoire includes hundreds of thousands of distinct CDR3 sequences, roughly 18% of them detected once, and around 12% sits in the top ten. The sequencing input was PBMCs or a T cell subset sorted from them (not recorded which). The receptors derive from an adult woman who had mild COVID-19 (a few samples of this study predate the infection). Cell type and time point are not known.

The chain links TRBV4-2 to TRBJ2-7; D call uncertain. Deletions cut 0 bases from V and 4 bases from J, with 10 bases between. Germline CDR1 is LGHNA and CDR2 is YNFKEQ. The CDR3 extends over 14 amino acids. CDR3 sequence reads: CASSQEETSYEQYF. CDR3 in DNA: TGTGCCAGCAGCCAAGAGGAGACTTCTTACGAGCAGTACTTC.

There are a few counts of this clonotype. CDR3 sequence: CASSLGPKEQFF. The CDR3 bases are TGTGCCAGCAGCTTAGGGCCCAAAGAGCAGTTCTTC. The chain has TRBV7-9 and TRBJ2-1, with D uncertain. The CDR3 loop spans 12 amino acids. Germline CDR1 SEHNR, CDR2 FQNEAQ (reference sequence). Trimming left V 1 base short and J 10 bases short, with 8 bases between. Based on the CDR3 plus reference TRBV7-9 and TRBJ2-1, the full variable domain is DTGVSQNPRHKITKRGQNVTFRCDPISEHNRLYWYRQTLGQGPEFLTYFQNEAQLEKSRLLSDRFSAERPKGSFSTLEIQRTEQGDSAMYLCASSLGPKEQFFGPGTRLTVL.

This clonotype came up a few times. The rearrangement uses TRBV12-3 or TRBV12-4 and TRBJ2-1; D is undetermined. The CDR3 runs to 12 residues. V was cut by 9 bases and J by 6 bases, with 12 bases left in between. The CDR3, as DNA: TGTGCCAGTACTCTAGAGCCCAATGAGCAGTTCTTC. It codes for CASTLEPNEQFF.

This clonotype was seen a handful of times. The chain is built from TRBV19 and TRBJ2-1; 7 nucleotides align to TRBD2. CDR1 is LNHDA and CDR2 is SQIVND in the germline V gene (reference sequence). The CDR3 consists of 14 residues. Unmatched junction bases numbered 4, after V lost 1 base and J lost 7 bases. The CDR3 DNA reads TGTGCCAGTAGTATAGTCGGGGGGAGGAATGAGCAGTTCTTC. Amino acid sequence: CASSIVGGRNEQFF.

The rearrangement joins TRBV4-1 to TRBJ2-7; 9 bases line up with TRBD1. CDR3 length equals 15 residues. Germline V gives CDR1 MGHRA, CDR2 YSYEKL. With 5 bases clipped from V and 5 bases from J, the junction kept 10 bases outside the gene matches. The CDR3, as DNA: TGCGCCAGCAGCTCCGCCGGGACAGGGAATCACGAGCAGTACTTC. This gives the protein CASSSAGTGNHEQYF.

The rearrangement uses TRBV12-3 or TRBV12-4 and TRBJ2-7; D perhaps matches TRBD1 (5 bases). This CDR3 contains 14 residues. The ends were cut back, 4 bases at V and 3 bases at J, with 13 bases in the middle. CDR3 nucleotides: TGTGCCAGCAGTTCTTTCGACAGTTTCTACGAGCAGTACTTC. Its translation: CASSSFDSFYEQYF.

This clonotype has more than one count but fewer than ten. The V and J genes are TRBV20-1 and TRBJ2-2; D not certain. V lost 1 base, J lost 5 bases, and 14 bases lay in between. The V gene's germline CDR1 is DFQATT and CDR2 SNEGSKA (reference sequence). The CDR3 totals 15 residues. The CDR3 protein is CSARAAGKATGELFF. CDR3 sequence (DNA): TGCAGTGCTAGAGCGGCAGGAAAGGCTACCGGGGAGCTGTTTTTT.

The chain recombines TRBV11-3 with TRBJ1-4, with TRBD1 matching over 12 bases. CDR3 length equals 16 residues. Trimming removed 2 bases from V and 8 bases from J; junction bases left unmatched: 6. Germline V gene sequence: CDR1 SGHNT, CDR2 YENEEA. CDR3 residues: CASSLRLGTGGEKLFF. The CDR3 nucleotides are TGTGCCAGCAGCTTAAGGCTCGGGACAGGGGGCGAAAAACTGTTTTTT. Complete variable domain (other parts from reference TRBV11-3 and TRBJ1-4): EAGVVQSPRYKIIEKKQPVAFWCNPISGHNTLYWYLQNLGQGPELLIRYENEEAVDDSQLPKDRFSAERLKGVDSTLKIQPAELGDSAVYLCASSLRLGTGGEKLFFGSGTQLSVL.

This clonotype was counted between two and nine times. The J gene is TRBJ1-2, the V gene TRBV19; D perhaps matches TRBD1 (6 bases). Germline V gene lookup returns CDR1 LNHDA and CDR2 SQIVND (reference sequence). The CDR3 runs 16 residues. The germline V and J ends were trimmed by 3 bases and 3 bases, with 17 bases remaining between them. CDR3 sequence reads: CASSILPGGFDYGYTF. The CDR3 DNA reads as TGTGCCAGTAGTATTTTGCCCGGGGGCTTCGACTATGGCTACACCTTC.

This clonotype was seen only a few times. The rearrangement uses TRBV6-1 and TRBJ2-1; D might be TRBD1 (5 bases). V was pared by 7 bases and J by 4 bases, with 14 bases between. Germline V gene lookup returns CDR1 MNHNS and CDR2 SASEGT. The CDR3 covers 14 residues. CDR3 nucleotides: TGTGCCAGCACTGGCAGGGCACCTTACAATGAGCAGTTCTTC. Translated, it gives CASTGRAPYNEQFF.

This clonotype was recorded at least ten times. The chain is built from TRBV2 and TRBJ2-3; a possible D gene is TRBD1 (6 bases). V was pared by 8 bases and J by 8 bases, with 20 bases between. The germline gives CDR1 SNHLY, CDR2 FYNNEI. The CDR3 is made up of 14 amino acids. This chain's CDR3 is CASSSTGSWGTQYF. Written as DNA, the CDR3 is TGTGCCAGCTCGTCCACAGGGTCTTGGGGTACGCAGTATTTT. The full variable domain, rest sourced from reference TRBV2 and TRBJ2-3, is EPEVTQTPSHQVTQMGQEVILRCVPISNHLYFYWYRQILGQKVEFLVSFYNNEISEKSEIFDDQFSVERPDGSNFTLKIRSTKLEDSAMYFCASSSTGSWGTQYFGPGTRLTVL.

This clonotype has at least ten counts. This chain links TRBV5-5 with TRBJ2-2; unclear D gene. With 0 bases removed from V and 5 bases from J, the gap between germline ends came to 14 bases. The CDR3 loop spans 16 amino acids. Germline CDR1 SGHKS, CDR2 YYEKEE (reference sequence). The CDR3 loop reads CASSLGPTVNTGELFF. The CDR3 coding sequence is TGTGCCAGCAGCTTGGGCCCTACGGTTAATACCGGGGAGCTGTTTTTT.

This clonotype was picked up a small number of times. The CDR3 sequence is CASSPGRMGYNEQFF. CDR3 coding DNA: TGTGCCAGCTCGCCCGGACGAATGGGGTACAATGAGCAGTTCTTC. This sequence joins TRBV27 and TRBJ2-1, with D hard to call. The CDR3 has 15 residues. V was cut by 8 bases and J by 4 bases, with 18 bases left in between. The germline CDR1 and CDR2 sequences are MNHEY and SMNVEV (reference sequence).

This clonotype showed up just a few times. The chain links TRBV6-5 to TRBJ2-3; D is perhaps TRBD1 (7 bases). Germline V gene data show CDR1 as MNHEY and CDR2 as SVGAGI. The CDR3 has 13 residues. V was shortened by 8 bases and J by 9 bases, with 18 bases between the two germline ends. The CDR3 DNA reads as TGTGCCAGCCTCCGGAGGGACAGTCTAACGCAGTATTTT. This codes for CASLRRDSLTQYF.

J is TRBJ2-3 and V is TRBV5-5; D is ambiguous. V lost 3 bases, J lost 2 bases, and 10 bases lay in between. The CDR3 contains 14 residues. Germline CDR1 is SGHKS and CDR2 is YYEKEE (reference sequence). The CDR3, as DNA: TGTGCCAGCAGCTGGAACAGACTCACAGATACGCAGTATTTT. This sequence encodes CASSWNRLTDTQYF.

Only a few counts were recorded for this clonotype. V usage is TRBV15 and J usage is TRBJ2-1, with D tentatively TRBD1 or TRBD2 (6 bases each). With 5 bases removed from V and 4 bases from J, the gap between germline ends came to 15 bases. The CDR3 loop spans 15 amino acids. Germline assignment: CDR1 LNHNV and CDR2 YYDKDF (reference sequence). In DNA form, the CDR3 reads TGTGCCACCAGCCCCCGGGGGCCCCCTTACAATGAGCAGTTCTTC. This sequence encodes CATSPRGPPYNEQFF.

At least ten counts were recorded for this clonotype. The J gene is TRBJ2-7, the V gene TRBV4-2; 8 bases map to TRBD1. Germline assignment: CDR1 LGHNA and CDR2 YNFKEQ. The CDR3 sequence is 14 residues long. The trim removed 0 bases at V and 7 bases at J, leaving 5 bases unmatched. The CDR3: CASSQEDRVGEQYF. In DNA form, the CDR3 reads TGTGCCAGCAGCCAAGAGGACAGGGTTGGTGAGCAGTACTTC.

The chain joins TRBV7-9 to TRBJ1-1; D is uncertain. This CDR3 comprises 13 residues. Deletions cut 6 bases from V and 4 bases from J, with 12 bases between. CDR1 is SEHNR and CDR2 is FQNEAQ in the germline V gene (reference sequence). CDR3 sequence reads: CASRRPLGTEAFF. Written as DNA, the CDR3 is TGTGCCAGCAGGCGTCCTCTTGGCACTGAAGCTTTCTTT. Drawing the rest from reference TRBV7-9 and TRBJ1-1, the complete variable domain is DTGVSQNPRHKITKRGQNVTFRCDPISEHNRLYWYRQTLGQGPEFLTYFQNEAQLEKSRLLSDRFSAERPKGSFSTLEIQRTEQGDSAMYLCASRRPLGTEAFFGQGTRLTVV.